This is a list of T cell receptor beta chains from one sample in a study of response to subunit inactivated influenza vaccine. TCRdb re-called the RT-PCR reads with MiXCR, one entry per CDR3 protein. The table includes over 750,000 distinct CDR3 sequences, 21% detected once. Sequences were derived from PBMCs from blood, sampled more than 4 days after vaccination. The source is a man aged 50-59 years who received an inactivated influenza vaccine. Each CDR3 is given with its conserved first and last residue. D genes are given only for firm matches. A row's size may be missing; if present it is once, few, many or a size class.

v_call	clone_size	d_call	j_call	cdr3_nt	cdr3_aa
TRBV27	few	-	TRBJ2-7	TGTGCCAGCAGCCCGACAGCCCGCTACGAGCAGTACTTC	CASSPTARYEQYF
TRBV5-1	few	TRBD1	TRBJ2-5	TGCGCCAGCAAGGTCGGACAGGGCCTAGAGACCCAGTACTTC	CASKVGQGLETQYF
TRBV24-1	few	TRBD1	TRBJ1-2	TGTGCCACCAGGATCGACAGGGGGACTGGCTACACCTTC	CATRIDRGTGYTF
TRBV19	-	-	TRBJ2-7	TGTGCCAGTAGTATAACGGGCGGGGCTTCCAACGAGCAGTACTTC	CASSITGGASNEQYF
TRBV6-2/TRBV6-3	-	TRBD1	TRBJ1-1	TGTGCCAGCATACGGACAGGCGCGAACACTGAAGCTTTCTTT	CASIRTGANTEAFF
TRBV6-2/TRBV6-3	-	-	TRBJ1-5	TGTGCCAGCACTTCAGCGGAGGGGGACAATCAGCCCCAGCATTTT	CASTSAEGDNQPQHF
TRBV4-3	-	-	TRBJ2-1	TGCGCCAGCAGCCAAGAGGCTTGGTTGGGGCACAATGAGCAGTTCTTC	CASSQEAWLGHNEQFF
TRBV20-1	-	-	TRBJ1-6	TGCAGTGCTCCTCCCACCCTCCTTTCACCCCTCCACTTT	CSAPPTLLSPLHF
TRBV12-3/TRBV12-4	few	TRBD1	TRBJ1-4	TGTGCCAGCACCCTTGACAGGGAACTGTTTTTT	CASTLDRELFF
TRBV29-1	-	TRBD1	TRBJ1-1	TGCAGCGTTGGGCCGGGACAGGGGGCTAGCACTGAAGCTTTCTTT	CSVGPGQGASTEAFF